These 17 T cell receptor beta chains share one sample of origin, sequenced in a study of blood T cell repertoires in COVID-19. Method: immunoSEQ multiplex PCR; TCRdb's copy keeps in-frame clones and lacks some. The table lists roughly 81,000 clones, about 85% of them singletons, with less than 2.5% in the top ten. Sequenced: peripheral blood. These receptors were taken from a woman aged 65 to 85 with acute or convalescent COVID-19.

The rearrangement joins TRBV6-6 to TRBJ2-7; D not resolved. V was clipped by 6 bases and J by 6 bases, with 12 bases between them. This CDR3 is built from 12 residues. Germline V gives CDR1 MNHNY, CDR2 SVGAGI (reference sequence). As DNA, the CDR3 is TGTGCCAGCAGCTCCACTTCTTTCGAGCAGTACTTC. This encodes CASSSTSFEQYF.

The J gene is TRBJ2-7, the V gene TRBV5-1, with 9 positions matching TRBD1. The V gene end was trimmed by 7 bases and the J gene end by 0 bases; junction bases not matched to a gene: 5. The CDR3 has 14 residues. Looked up from germline, CDR1 is SGHRS and CDR2 is YFSETQ. The CDR3 sequence is CASGQGSSSYEQYF. The DNA of the CDR3 is TGCGCCAGCGGACAGGGGTCCAGCTCCTACGAGCAGTACTTC.

The rearrangement joins TRBV11-3 to TRBJ1-1; a weak D match, TRBD1 (6 bases). The CDR3 loop spans 16 amino acids. Trimming cost V 5 bases and J 1 base, with 17 bases left between them. Per the germline V gene, CDR1 is SGHNT and CDR2 is YENEEA. The CDR3 here is CASSLHGGAANTEAFF. The CDR3 coding sequence is TGTGCCAGCAGCCTTCACGGGGGGGCGGCGAACACTGAAGCTTTCTTT.

The chain links TRBV10-3 to TRBJ2-7; TRBD2 matches at 10 bases. The CDR3 loop spans 16 amino acids. Per germline, CDR1 ENHRY and CDR2 SYGVKD. V shed 4 bases and J 5 bases; nucleotides not matched to a gene: 11. CDR3 nucleotide sequence: TGTGCCATCAGTGGGACTAGCGGAGGTTTGGGGGACGAGCAGTACTTC. Its protein is CAISGTSGGLGDEQYF.

This clone has a single count. The chain combines TRBV30 with TRBJ1-4; 7 nucleotides match TRBD1. The CDR3 loop spans 14 amino acids. V trimming: 2 bases; J trimming: 7 bases; junction bases outside the gene matches: 7. The germline gives CDR1 GTSNPN, CDR2 SVGIG (reference sequence). The CDR3 region has the DNA TGTGCCTGGAGTCTCGGAGGGGGCCTTGAAAAACTGTTTTTT. It is translated as CAWSLGGGLEKLFF.

V gene TRBV30 combines with J gene TRBJ1-3; D not certain. The CDR3 contains 14 residues. Germline loops: CDR1 GTSNPN, CDR2 SVGIG (reference sequence). V shed 0 bases and J shed 1 base, with 7 bases lying between them. The chain's CDR3 is CAWSVLGSGNTIYF. CDR3 DNA sequence: TGTGCCTGGAGTGTACTCGGGTCTGGAAACACCATATATTTT. Together with reference TRBV30 and TRBJ1-3, the CDR3 gives the full variable domain: SQTIHQWPATLVQPVGSPLSLECTVEGTSNPNLYWYRQAAGRGLQLLFYSVGIGQISSEVPQNLSASRPQDRQFILSSKKLLLSDSGFYLCAWSVLGSGNTIYFGEGSWLTVV.

The chain recombines TRBV11-2 with TRBJ1-2; D might be TRBD1 (5 bases). From germline, CDR1 is SGHAT and CDR2 FQNNGV. Deletions cut 7 bases from V and 8 bases from J, with 14 bases between. CDR3 length: 12 residues. The CDR3 loop is CASTLGEGGYTF. The CDR3 bases are TGTGCCAGCACGCTGGGGGAGGGGGGCTACACCTTC. Filled out from reference TRBV11-2 and TRBJ1-2, the complete variable domain reads EAGVAQSPRYKIIEKRQSVAFWCNPISGHATLYWYQQILGQGPKLLIQFQNNGVVDDSQLPKDRFSAERLKGVDSTLKIQPAKLEDSAVYLCASTLGEGGYTFGSGTRLTVV.

This clone appeared a single time. The chain employs TRBV5-6 and TRBJ2-1; 8 bases are a match to TRBD2. This CDR3 has 15 residues. V shed 3 bases and J 6 bases; nucleotides not matched to a gene: 8. Germline V lookup: CDR1 SGHDT, CDR2 YYEEEE. CDR3 sequence: CASSWGSGAGNEQFF. CDR3 bases: TGTGCCAGCAGCTGGGGTAGCGGGGCAGGCAATGAGCAGTTCTTC. Filled out from reference TRBV5-6 and TRBJ2-1, the complete variable domain reads DAGVTQSPTHLIKTRGQQVTLRCSPKSGHDTVSWYQQALGQGPQFIFQYYEEEERQRGNFPDRFSGHQFPNYSSELNVNALLLGDSALYLCASSWGSGAGNEQFFGPGTRLTVL.

V usage is TRBV11-1 and J usage is TRBJ2-7; TRBD1 matches at 9 bases. Losses at the gene ends were 4 bases for V and 3 bases for J; bases not matched to a gene: 1. Germline loops: CDR1 SGHAT, CDR2 FQDESV (reference sequence). This CDR3 is 13 amino acids long. Here the CDR3 reads CASSWGQGYEQYF. DNA of the CDR3: TGTGCCAGCAGCTGGGGACAGGGCTACGAGCAGTACTTC.

DNA of the CDR3: TGTGCCAGCAGCTTGGAGACAGGGGGAACGGATACGCAGTATTTT. This translates into CASSLETGGTDTQYF. The chain links TRBV11-3 to TRBJ2-3, with 9 positions matching TRBD1. Germline V CDR1 and CDR2: SGHNT, YENEEA. Trimming removed 3 bases from V and 6 bases from J; junction bases left unmatched: 7. The CDR3 totals 15 residues.

In regard to this clone: The junction shows a germline mismatch at one end, possibly a read error. The chain is built from TRBV5-8 and TRBJ1-2; 10 bases line up with TRBD1. The V gene's germline CDR1 is SGHTS and CDR2 YDEGEE. CDR3 length: 16 amino acids. CDR3 region: CASSHGQGEFSYDYTF. CDR3 nucleotide sequence: TGTGCCAGCAGCCATGGACAGGGGGAGTTCAGCTATGACTACACCTTC.

V usage is TRBV5-1 and J usage is TRBJ2-2; 8 bases align to TRBD1. The CDR3 extends over 16 amino acids. V gave up 4 bases and J gave up 5 bases; unmatched junction bases: 10. Germline values: CDR1 SGHRS, CDR2 YFSETQ. The CDR3 spells CASSVTGGSGTGELFF. The CDR3 nucleotides are TGCGCCAGCAGCGTCACAGGGGGGTCGGGGACCGGGGAGCTGTTTTTT.

V and J are TRBV30 and TRBJ1-2; tentatively, D is TRBD1 (6 bases). CDR1 GTSNPN and CDR2 SVGIG come from the germline V gene (reference sequence). The ends were cut back, 0 bases at V and 4 bases at J, with 12 bases in the middle. The CDR3 totals 14 residues. CDR3 DNA: TGTGCCTGGAGTGTTCGGACAGTAGTCTATGGCTACACCTTC. It yields the protein CAWSVRTVVYGYTF.

The V call is TRBV2, the J call TRBJ1-5; D call uncertain. The V gene's germline CDR1 is SNHLY and CDR2 FYNNEI. This CDR3 has 14 residues. Trimming stripped 3 bases from V and 2 bases from J, with 8 bases between. Here the CDR3 reads CASSEFQGNQPQHF. The CDR3 DNA sequence: TGTGCCAGCAGTGAGTTCCAGGGCAATCAGCCCCAGCATTTT.

The chain uses TRBV18 and TRBJ1-6, with D tentatively TRBD1 (6 bases). The germline CDR1 and CDR2 sequences are KGHSH and LQKENI. This CDR3 has 13 residues. V was pared by 1 base and J by 10 bases, with 8 bases between. CDR3 protein: CASSPQGESPLHF. The CDR3 coding sequence is TGTGCCAGCTCACCACAGGGGGAGTCACCCCTCCACTTT.

The chain carries TRBV11-3 and TRBJ2-3; TRBD2 might be the D (7 bases). Germline V CDR1 and CDR2: SGHNT, YENEEA. The CDR3 is 17 residues long. Trimming took off 1 base at V and 1 base at J, with 15 bases between the two ends. DNA for the CDR3: TGTGCCAGCAGCTTAGTAAGGGGGGGGGCTGGCACAGATACGCAGTATTTT. Protein: CASSLVRGGAGTDTQYF.

This chain uses TRBV6-5 with TRBJ2-2; the match to TRBD1 covers 9 bases. The CDR3 covers 16 residues. The trim removed 4 bases at V and 4 bases at J, leaving 7 bases unmatched. Germline lookup yields CDR1 MNHEY and CDR2 SVGAGI. The CDR3 sequence is CASSSGTGRSTGELFF. In nucleotides, the CDR3 is TGTGCCAGCAGTTCCGGGACAGGGAGGAGCACCGGGGAGCTGTTTTTT.